Following are 11 T cell receptor beta chains from one sample sequenced in a study of shared clonotypes between healthy human individuals. CD45RO-negative cells were positively selected for CCR7, leaving out terminally differentiated effector memory CD45RA+ cells. Clones were sequenced by immunoSEQ multiplex PCR, and TCRdb holds only the in-frame ones, with some missing. The top ten clones hold 0.95% to 1.5% of a sample with about 1,800,000 clones, approximately 94% of them seen once. The specimen sequenced was naive CD8+ T cells sorted from blood. Receptors were obtained from a man aged 18 to 30 in good health.

In DNA, the CDR3 is TGTGCCAGCAGTTTAAGGGCAGGAGATAGCAATCAGCCCCAGCATTTT. Amino acid sequence: CASSLRAGDSNQPQHF. The chain combines TRBV28 with TRBJ1-5; D is ambiguous. The CDR3 sequence is 16 residues long. The ends were cut back, 2 bases at V and 0 bases at J, with 11 bases in the middle. Germline lookup yields CDR1 MDHEN and CDR2 SYDVKM.

The chain is built from TRBV4-3 and TRBJ1-5; D unclear. V gave up 0 bases and J gave up 7 bases, with 13 bases separating them. CDR3 length: 15 residues. CDR1 is LGHNA and CDR2 is YSLEER in the germline V gene. The CDR3 sequence is CASSQDRLGNQPQHF. CDR3 nucleotides: TGCGCCAGCAGCCAAGATCGTTTGGGGAACCAGCCCCAGCATTTT.

With respect to this clone: The sample holds other DNA sequences that translate to the same CDR3. CDR3 amino acids: CASSQRLNEKLFF. The CDR3 nucleotides are TGCGCCAGCAGCCAGAGGTTAAATGAAAAACTGTTTTTT. This chain uses TRBV4-1 with TRBJ1-4; D unclear. The V end lost 3 bases, the J end lost 5 bases, and 7 bases lay between the germline ends. The CDR3 totals 13 residues. Per germline, CDR1 MGHRA and CDR2 YSYEKL.

This rearrangement joins TRBV4-1 to TRBJ1-5; D is perhaps TRBD1 (6 bases). This CDR3 comprises 14 residues. V shed 1 base and J shed 7 bases, with 11 bases lying between them. CDR1 MGHRA and CDR2 YSYEKL come from the germline V gene. CDR3 sequence (DNA): TGCGCCAGCAGCCAAGTAACAGGGACACAGCCCCAGCATTTT. Translating it yields CASSQVTGTQPQHF.

The chain has TRBV7-9 and TRBJ1-4; D remains ambiguous. The germline gives CDR1 SEHNR, CDR2 FQNEAQ (reference sequence). This CDR3 spans 15 amino acids. Trimming cost V 1 base and J 4 bases, with 10 bases left between them. The CDR3 is CASSLEIGGNEKLFF. The CDR3 DNA follows: TGTGCCAGCAGCTTAGAAATAGGAGGTAATGAAAAACTGTTTTTT.

The V gene is TRBV4-1, the J gene TRBJ2-1; 10 nucleotides agree with TRBD2. V was pared by 4 bases and J by 3 bases, with 6 bases of the junction left unmatched. The CDR3 runs 16 residues. Per the germline V gene, CDR1 is MGHRA and CDR2 is YSYEKL. The CDR3: CASSLSGRANYNEQFF. Written as DNA, the CDR3 is TGCGCCAGCAGCCTGAGCGGGAGGGCAAACTACAATGAGCAGTTCTTC.

The chain links TRBV7-9 to TRBJ2-7, with TRBD1 matching over 7 bases. The V segment lost 6 bases and the J segment 5 bases; nucleotides outside the gene matches: 7. Germline CDR1 SEHNR, CDR2 FQNEAQ (reference sequence). The length of the CDR3 is 13 residues. This CDR3 is CASRIDRADEQYF. CDR3 nucleotide sequence: TGTGCCAGCAGGATTGACAGGGCGGACGAGCAGTACTTC.

The V gene is TRBV23-1, the J gene TRBJ2-1; D not resolved. TRBV23-1 is filed as an ORF, its function uncertain. V was clipped by 0 bases and J by 0 bases, with 9 bases between them. This CDR3 contains 16 residues. The CDR3 spells CASSQSAASSYNEQFF. The CDR3 DNA follows: TGCGCCAGCAGTCAATCGGCCGCGAGCTCCTACAATGAGCAGTTCTTC.

This chain uses TRBV9 with TRBJ1-5; possibly TRBD1 for D (5 bases). With 3 bases removed from V and 3 bases from J, the gap between germline ends came to 7 bases. This CDR3 is built from 13 residues. Looked up from germline, CDR1 is SGDLS and CDR2 is YYNGEE. The CDR3 bases are TGTGCCAGCAGCGGGGGACTCAATCAGCCCCAGCATTTT. Translating it yields CASSGGLNQPQHF.

For the CDR3, the DNA is TGTGCCAGCAGCTCGGCCTGGACAGGGGACACCGGGGAGCTGTTTTTT. This sequence encodes CASSSAWTGDTGELFF. The chain employs TRBV5-6 and TRBJ2-2, with 9 nucleotides matching TRBD1. This CDR3 is 16 amino acids long. Germline V lookup: CDR1 SGHDT, CDR2 YYEEEE. V shed 3 bases and J 3 bases; nucleotides not matched to a gene: 6. Together with reference TRBV5-6 and TRBJ2-2, the CDR3 gives the full variable domain: DAGVTQSPTHLIKTRGQQVTLRCSPKSGHDTVSWYQQALGQGPQFIFQYYEEEERQRGNFPDRFSGHQFPNYSSELNVNALLLGDSALYLCASSSAWTGDTGELFFGEGSRLTVL.

Turning to this clone: This sample also contains other DNA sequences that code for the same CDR3. V is TRBV27 and J is TRBJ1-3; D is unresolved. The germline V and J ends were trimmed by 2 bases and 4 bases, with 9 bases remaining between them. Germline V CDR1 and CDR2: MNHEY, SMNVEV (reference sequence). The CDR3 has 14 residues. DNA of the CDR3: TGTGCCAGCAGTTTAGCAGGTTCGGGAAACACCATATATTTT. Translated, it gives CASSLAGSGNTIYF.